The rows below give T cell receptor beta chains drawn from one sample of a study of blood T cell repertoires in COVID-19. Here immunoSEQ multiplex PCR was the method, and the copy in TCRdb shows in-frame clones only, minus some. Of 250,000 to 350,000 clones listed, approximately 86% are singletons. Sequencing was performed on peripheral blood. The origin of the receptors is a man aged 18 to 30 with active or convalescent COVID-19. CDR3s include the opening cysteine and the closing phenylalanine or tryptophan. A D gene is named only where the DNA matches it firmly. Where a row states a size, it is once, few, many or the class of an expanded clone; other rows omit it.

j_gene,v_gene,d_gene,abundance,CDR3nt,CDR3aa
TRBJ2-1,TRBV24-1,TRBD2,-,TGTGCCACCAGTGACAGAGCCAAACTAGCGATTTATGAGCAGTTCTTC,CATSDRAKLAIYEQFF
TRBJ2-7,TRBV6-6,TRBD2,-,TGTGCCAGCAGTCACACTAGCGGGGGGACGTCCGAGCAGTACTTC,CASSHTSGGTSEQYF
TRBJ1-1,TRBV19,TRBD1,-,TGTGCCAGTAGTCCCTACAGGGGAGACACTGAAGCTTTCTTT,CASSPYRGDTEAFF
TRBJ1-2,TRBV10-2,-,once,TGCGCCAGCAGTGTTCTGGGCCACTATGGCTACACCTTC,CASSVLGHYGYTF
TRBJ1-3,TRBV4-1,TRBD1,-,TGCGCCAGCAGCCAAGAGGGACAGGTTCTGCCTGGAAACACCATATATTTT,CASSQEGQVLPGNTIYF
TRBJ2-3,TRBV29-1,-,-,TGCAGCGTTGGATCTAGCTGGCGGTCGGATACGCAGTATTTT,CSVGSSWRSDTQYF
TRBJ1-1,TRBV7-2,-,once,TGTGCCAGCAGCTCCCAGGGGAAGGACACTGAAGCTTTCTTT,CASSSQGKDTEAFF
TRBJ1-6,TRBV18,-,-,TGTGCCAGCTCACCAGAGTACTATTCACCCCTCCACTTT,CASSPEYYSPLHF
TRBJ1-2,TRBV19,-,-,TGTGCCAGTAGTAGCGAATACAGGGTCTATGGCTACACCTTC,CASSSEYRVYGYTF
TRBJ2-7,TRBV2,TRBD1,-,TGTGCCAGCAGGGAGGACAGGGGGCCCTACGAGCAGTACTTC,CASREDRGPYEQYF
TRBJ1-4,TRBV5-1,TRBD1,-,TGCGCCAGCAGGACAGGGCAGAATCGGGAAAAACTGTTTTTT,CASRTGQNREKLFF
TRBJ2-3,TRBV6-6,-,many,TGTGCCAGCAGTTCCGCTAGCGACTTAAACACAGATACGCAGTATTTT,CASSSASDLNTDTQYF
TRBJ1-5,TRBV4-1,TRBD1,-,TGCGCCAGCAGCCAAGATGACAGGGGGGACAATCAGCCCCAGCATTTT,CASSQDDRGDNQPQHF
TRBJ1-5,TRBV4-1,-,-,TGCGCCAGCAGCCAAGATAGGGGGCAGCCCCAGCATTTT,CASSQDRGQPQHF
TRBJ1-5,TRBV24-1,-,few,TGTGCCACCAACCAGGGTTGGGATCAGCCCCAGCATTTT,CATNQGWDQPQHF
TRBJ2-7,TRBV5-4,-,-,TGTGCCAGCAGCTTTGGAGGGAGCTCCTACGAGCAGTACTTC,CASSFGGSSYEQYF
TRBJ1-3,TRBV19,-,-,TGTGCCAGTAGTATCGGCACAGGTCGGCCCTCTGGAAACACCATATATTTT,CASSIGTGRPSGNTIYF
TRBJ1-4,TRBV10-2,TRBD1,-,TGCGCCAGCAGACCCGGACAGGCAACTAATGAAAAACTGTTTTTT,CASRPGQATNEKLFF
TRBJ1-3,TRBV4-1,-,-,TGCGCCAGCAGCCAGACCGGGACATCCGGAAACACCATATATTTT,CASSQTGTSGNTIYF
TRBJ1-2,TRBV27,-,-,TGTGCCAGCAGGCCGGGGGGCGGCTATGGCTACACCTTC,CASRPGGGYGYTF
TRBJ2-5,TRBV4-1,TRBD2,-,TGCGCCAGCAGCCAAGGGGGACTAGCGGGAGGGCAAGAGACCCAGTACTTC,CASSQGGLAGGQETQYF
TRBJ1-2,TRBV24-1,-,-,TGTGCCACCAGTGATTTCGGCTATGGCTACACCTTC,CATSDFGYGYTF
TRBJ1-2,TRBV11-2,TRBD1,many,TGTGCCAGCAGCCACACCCAGGGGGCGCCCATTACTAACTATGGCTACACCTTC,CASSHTQGAPITNYGYTF
TRBJ2-5,TRBV11-2,TRBD2,-,TGTGCCAGCAGCTTAGGCGGGGGAGAGACCCAGTACTTC,CASSLGGGETQYF
TRBJ1-3,TRBV18,-,-,TGTGCCAGCTCTCCAAACTGGGGAAACACCATATATTTT,CASSPNWGNTIYF
TRBJ2-3,TRBV9,-,-,TGTGCCAGCAGCGTAGACGGGAGTCCAGATACGCAGTATTTT,CASSVDGSPDTQYF
TRBJ1-1,TRBV10-2,-,-,TGCGCCAGCAGTGAGCAGTCCTTGAACACTGAAGCTTTCTTT,CASSEQSLNTEAFF
TRBJ1-1,TRBV7-9,-,-,TGTGCCAGCACCTTATACACAGATAACACTGAAGCTTTCTTT,CASTLYTDNTEAFF
TRBJ2-7,TRBV6-5,TRBD2,-,TGTGCCAGCAGTTACTCGAGCCTAGCGGGTTTCTACGAGCAGTACTTC,CASSYSSLAGFYEQYF
TRBJ2-7,TRBV2,-,-,TGTGCCAGCAGTGTGCTCGGGGACGAGCAGTACTTC,CASSVLGDEQYF
TRBJ1-2,TRBV5-1,TRBD1,-,TGCGCCAGCAGCTATACAGGGGGCGGTGGCTACACCTTC,CASSYTGGGGYTF
TRBJ2-2,TRBV19,-,-,TGTGCCAGTAGTATCGACAGGAGCACCGGGGAGCTGTTTTTT,CASSIDRSTGELFF
TRBJ2-7,TRBV29-1,TRBD2,-,TGCAGCGTTGTGGGACTAGCGGCCTACGAGCAGTACTTC,CSVVGLAAYEQYF